This T cell receptor beta chain is drawn from a study of T cell changes during pregnancy in multiple sclerosis. The germline CDR1 and CDR2 sequences are SGHRS and YFSETQ. The CDR3 length is 14 residues. V dropped 0 bases and J dropped 4 bases, with 8 bases sitting between them. Libraries were prepared by immunoSEQ multiplex PCR; TCRdb keeps only in-frame clonotypes and omits some of them. The sample records tens of thousands of clones, about 93% being singletons. The rearrangement uses TRBV5-1 and TRBJ1-3, with no clear D. Sequencing was performed on CD4+ T cells from peripheral blood mononuclear cells, taken in the third trimester of pregnancy. The TCR originated in a female donor with multiple sclerosis, enrolled in a pregnancy study. Written as DNA, the CDR3 is TGCGCCAGCAGCTTGGCAGGTTACGGAAACACCATATATTTT. Translation: CASSLAGYGNTIYF.